A selection of T cell receptor beta chains follows, all from one sample in a study of T cells in localized non-small cell lung cancer. Sequenced by immunoSEQ multiplex PCR; TCRdb stores in-frame clones only, minus some. The table has about 78,000 clones, just under 85% seen once; the top ten hold over 2.5%. The material was peripheral blood, obtained before any cancer treatment. All receptors come from a man aged 40-75 years with stage I lung adenocarcinoma. The CDR3 runs from the conserved cysteine through the conserved F or W. The D gene is left open where the match is weak. The size entry is marked missing in some rows and otherwise reads once, few, many or a size class.

size: -
J: TRBJ1-2
D: -
V: TRBV28
DNA: TGTGCCAGCAGCTCTCCCCGACAGGCTCACTATGGCTACACCTTC
CDR3: CASSSPRQAHYGYTF

size: -
J: TRBJ1-2
D: -
V: TRBV6-5
DNA: TGTGCCAGCAGTCGGGCCGCAGCCTCTAACTATGGCTACACCTTC
CDR3: CASSRAAASNYGYTF

size: once
J: TRBJ1-1
D: -
V: TRBV6-1
DNA: TGTGCCAGCAGCCGAGACAGCCTGAACACTGAAGCTTTCTTT
CDR3: CASSRDSLNTEAFF

size: -
J: TRBJ2-7
D: -
V: TRBV5-4
DNA: TGTGCCAGCAGCTCCGGGGCGGACCCCTACGAGCAGTACTTC
CDR3: CASSSGADPYEQYF

size: -
J: TRBJ1-1
D: TRBD1
V: TRBV14
DNA: TGTGCCAGCAGTCCGGACAGGGGGGACACTGAAGCTTTCTTT
CDR3: CASSPDRGDTEAFF

size: once
J: TRBJ1-5
D: -
V: TRBV2
DNA: TGTGCCAGCCAGGGCGATAGCAATCAGCCCCAGCATTTT
CDR3: CASQGDSNQPQHF

size: -
J: TRBJ1-4
D: TRBD1
V: TRBV5-1
DNA: TGCGCCAGCAGCCGTACAGGGGGATATGAAAAACTGTTTTTT
CDR3: CASSRTGGYEKLFF

size: -
J: TRBJ2-3
D: -
V: TRBV11-1
DNA: TGTGCCAGCAGCTTAACGGGTGTTCTCGCAGATACGCAGTATTTT
CDR3: CASSLTGVLADTQYF

size: -
J: TRBJ1-1
D: TRBD1
V: TRBV2
DNA: TGTGCCAGCAGCCCCGGGACAGGGGGCTCTGAAGCTTTCTTT
CDR3: CASSPGTGGSEAFF

size: -
J: TRBJ1-2
D: -
V: TRBV5-1
DNA: TGCGCCAGCAGCTTCTCATCCGGGACAAGGGATGGCTACACCTTC
CDR3: CASSFSSGTRDGYTF

size: -
J: TRBJ2-7
D: -
V: TRBV11-1
DNA: TGTGCCGTAGACTCCTCCCGTGACAGTCGCTACGAGCAGTACTTC
CDR3: CAVDSSRDSRYEQYF

size: -
J: TRBJ1-1
D: -
V: TRBV7-3
DNA: TGTGCCAGCAGCCCCGGCGGGACCTTGACTGAAGCTTTCTTT
CDR3: CASSPGGTLTEAFF

size: -
J: TRBJ1-4
D: -
V: TRBV5-1
DNA: TGCGCCAGCAGCGGGGGACGGGCAACTAATGAAAAACTGTTTTTT
CDR3: CASSGGRATNEKLFF

size: -
J: TRBJ2-7
D: TRBD1
V: TRBV18
DNA: TGTGCCAGCTCACCACAGGGGGCGACCTACGAGCAGTACTTC
CDR3: CASSPQGATYEQYF

size: -
J: TRBJ2-1
D: TRBD2
V: TRBV4-2
DNA: TGTGCCAGCAGCCAAGATGGCAGCGGGAGACTCCGCGAGCAGTTCTTC
CDR3: CASSQDGSGRLREQFF

size: -
J: TRBJ2-1
D: TRBD2
V: TRBV7-2
DNA: TGTGCCAGCAGCCGGACTAGCGGGGGTTACAATGAGCAGTTCTTC
CDR3: CASSRTSGGYNEQFF

size: once
J: TRBJ2-5
D: -
V: TRBV7-2
DNA: TGTGCCAGCAGCTTAGGGTCAGCCCAGTACTTC
CDR3: CASSLGSAQYF

size: once
J: TRBJ1-3
D: TRBD1
V: TRBV6-6
DNA: TGTGCCAGCAGAAACCGACAGGGAGGGAACACCATATATTTT
CDR3: CASRNRQGGNTIYF

size: -
J: TRBJ1-6
D: -
V: TRBV5-8
DNA: TGTGCCAGCAGCTTGGCCGGGTCTTTATCACCCCTCCACTTT
CDR3: CASSLAGSLSPLHF

size: -
J: TRBJ1-2
D: -
V: TRBV5-4
DNA: TGTGCCAGCAGCTTGTCCGGACTCTATGGCTACACCTTC
CDR3: CASSLSGLYGYTF

size: once
J: TRBJ1-5
D: -
V: TRBV7-8
DNA: TGTGCCAGCAGTTACGATCCCCGCGGGCCCCAGCATTTT
CDR3: CASSYDPRGPQHF

size: -
J: TRBJ1-1
D: -
V: TRBV19
DNA: TGTGCCAGTTCGGACCGAATGAACACTGAAGCTTTCTTT
CDR3: CASSDRMNTEAFF

size: -
J: TRBJ2-7
D: TRBD1
V: TRBV7-9
DNA: TGTGCCAGCAGCTTAGTCGGGACAGTGGACTACGAGCAGTACTTC
CDR3: CASSLVGTVDYEQYF